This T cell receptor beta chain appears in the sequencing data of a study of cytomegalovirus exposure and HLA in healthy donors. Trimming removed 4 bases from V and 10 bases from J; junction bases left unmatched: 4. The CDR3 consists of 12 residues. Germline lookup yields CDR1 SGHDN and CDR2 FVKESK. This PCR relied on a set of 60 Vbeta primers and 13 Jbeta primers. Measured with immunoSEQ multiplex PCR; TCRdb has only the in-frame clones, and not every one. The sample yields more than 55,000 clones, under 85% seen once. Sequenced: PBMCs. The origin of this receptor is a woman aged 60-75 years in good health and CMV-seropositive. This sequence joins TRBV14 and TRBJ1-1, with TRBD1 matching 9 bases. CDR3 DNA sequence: TGTGCCAGCAGCCGGGACAGGGTCGGAGCTTTCTTT. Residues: CASSRDRVGAFF.